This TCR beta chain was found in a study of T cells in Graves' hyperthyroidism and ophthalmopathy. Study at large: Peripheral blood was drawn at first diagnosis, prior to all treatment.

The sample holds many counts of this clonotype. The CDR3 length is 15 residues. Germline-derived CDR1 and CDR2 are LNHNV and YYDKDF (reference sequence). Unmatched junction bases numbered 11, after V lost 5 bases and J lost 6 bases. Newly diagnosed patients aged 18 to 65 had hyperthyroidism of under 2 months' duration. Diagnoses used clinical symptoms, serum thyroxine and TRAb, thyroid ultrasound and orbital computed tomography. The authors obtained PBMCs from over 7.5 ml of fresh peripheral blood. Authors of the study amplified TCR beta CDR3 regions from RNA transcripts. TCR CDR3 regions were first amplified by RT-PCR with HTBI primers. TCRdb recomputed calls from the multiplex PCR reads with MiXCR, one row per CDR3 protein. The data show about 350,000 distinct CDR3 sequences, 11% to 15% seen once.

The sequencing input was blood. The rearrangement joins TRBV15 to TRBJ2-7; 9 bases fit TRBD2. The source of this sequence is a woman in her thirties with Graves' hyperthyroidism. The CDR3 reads CATSRGGAGSGEQYF. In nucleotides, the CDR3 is TGTGCCACCAGCCGCGGGGGGGCAGGCAGCGGCGAGCAGTACTTC.